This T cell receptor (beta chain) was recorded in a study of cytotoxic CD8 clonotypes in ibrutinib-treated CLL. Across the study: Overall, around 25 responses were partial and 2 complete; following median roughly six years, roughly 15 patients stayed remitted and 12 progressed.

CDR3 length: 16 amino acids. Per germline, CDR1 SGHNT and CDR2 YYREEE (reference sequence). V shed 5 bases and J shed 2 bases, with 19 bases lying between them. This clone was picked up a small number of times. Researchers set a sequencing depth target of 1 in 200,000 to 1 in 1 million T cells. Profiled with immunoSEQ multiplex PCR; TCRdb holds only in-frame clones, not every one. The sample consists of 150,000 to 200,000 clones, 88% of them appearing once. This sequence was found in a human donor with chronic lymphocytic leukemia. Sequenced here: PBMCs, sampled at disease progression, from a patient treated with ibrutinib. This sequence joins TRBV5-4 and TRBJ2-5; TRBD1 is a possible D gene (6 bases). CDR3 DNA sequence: TGTGCCAGCAGTCCTGGACAGAGCATCCGTCAAGAGACCCAGTACTTC. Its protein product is CASSPGQSIRQETQYF.